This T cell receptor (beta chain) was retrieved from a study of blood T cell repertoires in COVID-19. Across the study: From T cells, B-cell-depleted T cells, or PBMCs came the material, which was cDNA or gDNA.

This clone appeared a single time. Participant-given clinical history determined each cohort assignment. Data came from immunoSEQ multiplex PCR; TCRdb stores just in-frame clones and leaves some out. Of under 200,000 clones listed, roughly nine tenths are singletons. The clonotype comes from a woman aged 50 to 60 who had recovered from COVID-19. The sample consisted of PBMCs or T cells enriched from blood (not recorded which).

The CDR3 sequence: CASSPQETNEKLFF. CDR3 nucleotide sequence: TGTGCCAGCAGCCCGCAGGAAACTAATGAAAAACTGTTTTTT. This chain joins TRBV4-2 and TRBJ1-4; D gene ambiguous. This CDR3 region has 14 residues. The germline CDR1 and CDR2 sequences are LGHNA and YNFKEQ. The ends were cut back, 4 bases at V and 1 base at J, with 7 bases in the middle.